These 23 T cell receptor beta chains came from one sample sequenced in a study of T cell clonotyping in hematopoietic cell transplantation (dated by TCRdb to about 2021). Receptor amplification or capture employed the immunoSEQ multiplex PCR assay. The source is immuneACCESS, and TCRdb retained only in-frame sequences with V and J called. Part of the clones is not carried over; for the studies checked, unresolved V genes explain less than half of this, and the remainder is unexplained. The sample records about 15,000 clones, 80% to 90% of which are singletons. Approximately 4% of the sample belongs to the ten largest clones. Input material: peripheral blood mononuclear cells. These receptors all come from a woman aged 40 to 50 in good health. Some clones in this sample may be carry-over from other donors' samples.

The CDR3 DNA sequence: TGTGCCAGCAGTTTCGTAGCGGGAGGTTACGAGCAGTACTTC. It yields the protein CASSFVAGGYEQYF. This chain uses TRBV6-6 with TRBJ2-7; TRBD2 matches 10 bases. Germline V CDR1 and CDR2: MNHNY, SVGAGI (reference sequence). This CDR3 has 14 amino acids. The ends lost 4 bases at V and 4 bases at J; junction bases unmatched: 4.

V is TRBV9 and J is TRBJ2-5; 7 nucleotides agree with TRBD1. The V segment lost 4 bases and the J segment 4 bases; nucleotides outside the gene matches: 4. This CDR3 contains 13 residues. Germline CDR1 reads SGDLS; CDR2 reads YYNGEE. The CDR3: CASSLRQGETQYF. DNA of the CDR3: TGTGCCAGCAGCCTGCGACAGGGAGAGACCCAGTACTTC.

This clone showed up just once. The genes are TRBV11-3 and TRBJ1-1, with D perhaps TRBD1 (5 bases). Germline CDR1 SGHNT, CDR2 YENEEA. The CDR3 has 15 residues. Deletions cut 0 bases from V and 5 bases from J, with 13 bases between. CDR3 region: CASSLDPAGGTEAFF. Written as DNA, the CDR3 is TGTGCCAGCAGCTTAGATCCCGCGGGGGGGACTGAAGCTTTCTTT. Looking up the rest from reference TRBV11-3 and TRBJ1-1 gives the full variable domain: EAGVVQSPRYKIIEKKQPVAFWCNPISGHNTLYWYLQNLGQGPELLIRYENEEAVDDSQLPKDRFSAERLKGVDSTLKIQPAELGDSAVYLCASSLDPAGGTEAFFGQGTRLTVV.

The rearrangement links TRBV20-1 to TRBJ2-1; no reliable D call. The V and J ends lost 4 bases and 6 bases respectively, with 7 bases between them. CDR1 is DFQATT and CDR2 is SNEGSKA in the germline V gene (reference sequence). The CDR3 extends over 11 amino acids. CDR3 nucleotides: TGCAGTGCTAATAGTGTCAATGAGCAGTTCTTC. Its protein is CSANSVNEQFF.

This chain connects TRBV14 to TRBJ1-1, with 7 bases aligning to TRBD1. V shed 6 bases and J 5 bases; nucleotides not matched to a gene: 15. CDR1 and CDR2 from the germline V gene are SGHDN and FVKESK. This CDR3 has 16 residues. CDR3 amino acids: CASRPGAGGEGTEAFF. DNA of the CDR3: TGTGCCAGCAGACCGGGAGCAGGGGGGGAAGGGACTGAAGCTTTCTTT.

This clone showed up just once. The V and J genes are TRBV29-1 and TRBJ1-1, with TRBD1 as a possible D gene (6 bases). This CDR3 contains 13 residues. V lost 8 bases to trimming and J lost 6 bases, with 19 bases between them. Germline assignment: CDR1 SQVTM and CDR2 ANQGSEA. The DNA for the CDR3 is TGCAGCATCCACCGGACAGACTTTTCTGAAGCTTTCTTT. Protein product: CSIHRTDFSEAFF.

The chain uses TRBV5-1 and TRBJ1-2, with TRBD1 matching over 10 bases. The CDR3 covers 17 residues. Germline V CDR1 and CDR2: SGHRS, YFSETQ. Trimming cost V 3 bases and J 4 bases; bases outside gene matches: 12. The chain's CDR3 is CASSSGTGADRGYGYTF. The DNA for the CDR3 is TGCGCCAGCAGCTCCGGGACAGGGGCCGACCGGGGCTATGGCTACACCTTC.

CDR3: CASTRGIGYEQYF. DNA for the CDR3: TGTGCCAGCACCAGGGGGATCGGCTACGAGCAGTACTTC. The rearrangement joins TRBV2 to TRBJ2-7; 7 nucleotides line up with TRBD1. Per the germline V gene, CDR1 is SNHLY and CDR2 is FYNNEI. The CDR3 has 13 amino acids. V gave up 7 bases and J gave up 3 bases; unmatched junction bases: 6.

This clone was seen only once. The chain carries TRBV28 and TRBJ2-7; 9 nucleotides line up with TRBD2. The V segment lost 3 bases and the J segment 0 bases; nucleotides outside the gene matches: 3. CDR1 is MDHEN and CDR2 is SYDVKM in the germline V gene. This CDR3 has 15 amino acids. The CDR3 bases are TGTGCCAGCAGTTTGATGCGGGGGGGCTCCTACGAGCAGTACTTC. It codes for CASSLMRGGSYEQYF.

The V and J genes are TRBV14 and TRBJ2-2; possibly TRBD1 for D (6 bases). Trimming took 6 bases from V and 4 from J, leaving 12 bases between them. The CDR3 has 14 residues. Looked up from germline, CDR1 is SGHDN and CDR2 is FVKESK. In nucleotides, the CDR3 is TGTGCCAGCAGGCTACAGGGTAGCACCGGGGAGCTGTTTTTT. It yields the protein CASRLQGSTGELFF.

The gene calls are TRBV4-2 and TRBJ2-5, with D unclear. CDR3 length: 12 residues. Germline V CDR1 and CDR2: LGHNA, YNFKEQ. V was trimmed by 0 bases and J by 5 bases, leaving 4 bases between them. DNA of the CDR3: TGTGCCAGCAGCCAAGATAGGGAGACCCAGTACTTC. This sequence encodes CASSQDRETQYF.

This clone is labeled large. The V gene is TRBV29-1, the J gene TRBJ1-2; D unresolved. The CDR3 loop spans 10 amino acids. CDR1 SQVTM and CDR2 ANQGSEA come from the germline V gene. V was pared by 1 base and J by 8 bases, with 5 bases between. The CDR3 region is CSVEGFGYTF. The CDR3 region has the DNA TGCAGCGTTGAAGGGTTCGGCTACACCTTC. Supplemented by reference TRBV29-1 and TRBJ1-2, the full variable domain reads SAVISQKPSRDICQRGTSLTIQCQVDSQVTMMFWYRQQPGQSLTLIATANQGSEATYESGFVIDKFPISRPNLTFSTLTVSNMSPEDSSIYLCSVEGFGYTFGSGTRLTVV.

This clone was observed once. This chain connects TRBV7-9 to TRBJ1-1, with D perhaps TRBD1 (6 bases). Per the germline V gene, CDR1 is SEHNR and CDR2 is FQNEAQ (reference sequence). CDR3 length: 15 amino acids. Trimming cost V 4 bases and J 6 bases, with 18 bases left between them. The CDR3 DNA sequence: TGTGCCAGCAGCTCCCGGGGGCCCGGAAAGGCTGAAGCTTTCTTT. Translating gives CASSSRGPGKAEAFF.

The CDR3 is CASSQEMGLGYGYTF. The CDR3 coding sequence is TGCGCCAGCAGCCAAGAAATGGGGCTGGGCTATGGCTACACCTTC. This chain links TRBV4-3 with TRBJ1-2; TRBD1 might be the D (5 bases). This CDR3 comprises 15 residues. V was trimmed by 0 bases and J by 4 bases, leaving 12 bases between them. Germline loops: CDR1 LGHNA, CDR2 YSLEER.

V and J are TRBV29-1 and TRBJ1-1; D not resolved. V was cut by 3 bases and J by 0 bases, with 11 bases left in between. This CDR3 spans 14 amino acids. Per the germline V gene, CDR1 is SQVTM and CDR2 is ANQGSEA. CDR3 protein: CSVDVAGMNTEAFF. Written as DNA, the CDR3 is TGCAGCGTTGATGTGGCAGGAATGAACACTGAAGCTTTCTTT. Full variable domain (remainder filled in from reference TRBV29-1 and TRBJ1-1): SAVISQKPSRDICQRGTSLTIQCQVDSQVTMMFWYRQQPGQSLTLIATANQGSEATYESGFVIDKFPISRPNLTFSTLTVSNMSPEDSSIYLCSVDVAGMNTEAFFGQGTRLTVV.

The rearrangement joins TRBV30 to TRBJ1-3, with D uncertain. V gave up 1 base and J gave up 0 bases, with 13 bases separating them. Looked up from germline, CDR1 is GTSNPN and CDR2 is SVGIG (reference sequence). The CDR3 is 16 residues long. CDR3 DNA sequence: TGTGCCTGGAGTGCCGACAAGACCTTCTCTGGAAACACCATATATTTT. Its translation is CAWSADKTFSGNTIYF.

This chain connects TRBV28 to TRBJ2-7; D is undetermined. The CDR3 loop spans 11 amino acids. The germline V gene has CDR1 MDHEN and CDR2 SYDVKM. V dropped 3 bases and J dropped 5 bases, with 5 bases sitting between them. The CDR3 DNA follows: TGTGCCAGCAGTTTCGCCCACGAGCAGTACTTC. It is translated as CASSFAHEQYF.

The chain uses TRBV25-1 and TRBJ2-5; 14 positions agree with TRBD2. Trimming cost V 3 bases and J 5 bases; bases outside gene matches: 5. CDR3 length: 16 residues. Germline V CDR1 and CDR2: MGHDK, SYGVNS. As DNA, the CDR3 is TGTGCCAGCAGTGAGACTAGCGGGAGGGCCTCCGAGACCCAGTACTTC. It translates to CASSETSGRASETQYF.

The chain employs TRBV5-6 and TRBJ1-6, with D possibly TRBD1 on 5 matching bases. Germline CDR1 SGHDT, CDR2 YYEEEE. V lost 4 bases to trimming and J lost 7 bases, with 18 bases between them. This CDR3 is 16 amino acids long. The CDR3 loop is CASSDTRGIWNSPLHF. The DNA for the CDR3 is TGTGCCAGCAGCGATACTAGGGGAATATGGAATTCACCCCTCCACTTT.

The chain combines TRBV4-1 with TRBJ1-3; TRBD1 is a possible D gene (5 bases). The CDR3 totals 15 residues. CDR1 and CDR2 (germline): MGHRA, YSYEKL. Trimming pared 4 bases from V and 2 bases from J, leaving 12 bases between. In DNA, the CDR3 is TGCGCCAGCAGCCCCTCCGAGGGGACTGGAAACACCATATATTTT. It specifies CASSPSEGTGNTIYF.

The chain joins TRBV19 to TRBJ1-3; D gene ambiguous. In germline, CDR1 is LNHDA, CDR2 SQIVND (reference sequence). The CDR3 totals 13 residues. Trimming took 6 bases from V and 2 from J, leaving 8 bases between them. CDR3 residues: CASRQDPGNTIYF. The DNA for the CDR3 is TGTGCCAGTAGGCAGGATCCTGGAAACACCATATATTTT.

J is TRBJ2-1 and V is TRBV9, with 10 bases matching TRBD1. Germline V gene lookup returns CDR1 SGDLS and CDR2 YYNGEE. The V segment lost 8 bases and the J segment 3 bases; nucleotides outside the gene matches: 5. The CDR3 is 14 residues long. CDR3 DNA: TGTGCCAGACCGGGACAGGGGAACTACAATGAGCAGTTCTTC. It codes for CARPGQGNYNEQFF.

The chain has TRBV6-6 and TRBJ1-2; maybe TRBD1 (6 bases). The germline CDR1 and CDR2 sequences are MNHNY and SVGAGI (reference sequence). Between the trimmed V and J ends, which lost 8 bases and 4 bases, there was a span of 14 bases. The CDR3 spans 13 residues. This CDR3 reads CASWKGGGYGYTF. As DNA, the CDR3 is TGTGCCAGCTGGAAAGGGGGGGGCTATGGCTACACCTTC.